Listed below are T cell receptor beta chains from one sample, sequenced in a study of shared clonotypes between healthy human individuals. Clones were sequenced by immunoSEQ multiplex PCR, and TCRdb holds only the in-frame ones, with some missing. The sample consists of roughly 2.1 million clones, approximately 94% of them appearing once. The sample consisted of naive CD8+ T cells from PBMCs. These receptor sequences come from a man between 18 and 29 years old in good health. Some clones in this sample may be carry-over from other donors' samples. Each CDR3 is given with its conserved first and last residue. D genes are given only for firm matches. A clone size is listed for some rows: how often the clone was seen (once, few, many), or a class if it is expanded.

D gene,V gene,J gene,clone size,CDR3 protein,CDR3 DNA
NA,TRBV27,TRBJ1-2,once,CASTSREGGLGYTF,TGTGCCAGCACCTCCCGGGAGGGTGGCCTTGGCTACACCTTC
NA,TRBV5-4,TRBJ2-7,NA,CASSLGTQQYF,TGTGCCAGCAGTCTAGGGACGCAGCAGTACTTC
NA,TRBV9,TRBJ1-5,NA,CASSVSVAMSISNQPQHF,TGTGCCAGCAGCGTATCGGTGGCCATGTCGATTAGCAATCAGCCCCAGCATTTT
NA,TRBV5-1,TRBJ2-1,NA,CASSLGTRYSYNEQFF,TGCGCCAGCAGCCTCGGGACTCGCTACTCCTACAATGAGCAGTTCTTC
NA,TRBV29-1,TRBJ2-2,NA,CSVHGQTNTGELFF,TGCAGCGTCCACGGACAAACGAACACCGGGGAGCTGTTTTTT
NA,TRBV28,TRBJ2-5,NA,CASSSFQGVETQYF,TGTGCCAGCAGTTCCTTTCAGGGAGTGGAGACCCAGTACTTC
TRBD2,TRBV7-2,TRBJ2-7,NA,CASSLGLAGGAEQYF,TGTGCCAGCAGCTTGGGACTAGCGGGTGGGGCCGAGCAGTACTTC
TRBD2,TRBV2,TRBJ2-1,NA,CASDRDSAGNEQFF,TGTGCCAGTGATAGGGATTCAGCGGGGAATGAGCAGTTCTTC
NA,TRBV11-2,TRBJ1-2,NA,CASSLGGGLYGYTF,TGTGCCAGCAGCTTAGGTGGGGGGCTCTATGGCTACACCTTC
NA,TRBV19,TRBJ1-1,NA,CASSGRTGLNTEAFF,TGTGCCAGTAGTGGCCGGACCGGATTGAACACTGAAGCTTTCTTT
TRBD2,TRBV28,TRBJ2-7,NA,CASSPFSGRTYEQYF,TGTGCCAGCAGTCCATTTAGCGGGAGGACCTACGAGCAGTACTTC
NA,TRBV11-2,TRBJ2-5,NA,CASSSGGGPSAQYF,TGTGCCAGCAGCTCGGGGGGCGGGCCCTCGGCCCAGTACTTC
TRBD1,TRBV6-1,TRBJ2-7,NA,CASSTRTGGRDEQYF,TGTGCCAGCAGCACCCGGACAGGGGGAAGAGACGAGCAGTACTTC
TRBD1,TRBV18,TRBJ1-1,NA,CASSPGTGNMNTEAFF,TGTGCCAGCTCACCAGGGACAGGGAATATGAACACTGAAGCTTTCTTT
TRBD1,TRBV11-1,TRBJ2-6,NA,CASSLVYRGPGANVLTF,TGTGCCAGCAGCTTAGTTTACAGGGGGCCTGGGGCCAACGTCCTGACTTTC
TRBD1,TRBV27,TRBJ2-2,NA,CASSLTQGVNTGELFF,TGTGCCAGCAGTTTAACACAGGGGGTAAACACCGGGGAGCTGTTTTTT
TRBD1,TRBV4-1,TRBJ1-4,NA,CASSPEGQGAEGTNEKLFF,TGCGCCAGCAGCCCCGAGGGACAGGGGGCTGAGGGAACTAATGAAAAACTGTTTTTT
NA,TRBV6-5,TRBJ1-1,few,CASSYSDAAEAFF,TGTGCCAGCAGTTACTCCGATGCGGCTGAAGCTTTCTTT
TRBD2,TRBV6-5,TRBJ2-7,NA,CASSYSTSGSHEQYF,TGTGCCAGCAGTTACTCGACTAGCGGGAGTCACGAGCAGTACTTC
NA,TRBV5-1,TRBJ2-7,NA,CASSLGPEIYEQYF,TGCGCCAGCAGCTTGGGGCCGGAGATCTACGAGCAGTACTTC
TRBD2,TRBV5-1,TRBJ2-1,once,CASSLGTSGNNEQFF,TGCGCCAGCAGCTTGGGGACTAGCGGGAACAATGAGCAGTTCTTC
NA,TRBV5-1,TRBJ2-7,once,CASSLGGGYEQYF,TGCGCCAGCAGCTTGGGTGGCGGATACGAGCAGTACTTC
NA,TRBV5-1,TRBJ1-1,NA,CASSLGQGPGFTEAFF,TGCGCCAGCAGCTTGGGTCAGGGACCGGGTTTCACTGAAGCTTTCTTT